A single sample is the source of the 16 T cell receptor beta chains below, sequenced in a study of cytomegalovirus exposure and HLA in healthy donors. Amplification used 60 Vbeta primers and 13 Jbeta primers. Generated by immunoSEQ multiplex PCR, the TCRdb table keeps only in-frame clones and is missing some. In the table there are 110,000 or so clones, 75% to 85% of which are singletons. Sequenced sample: PBMCs. Every receptor here comes from a man aged 25 to 40 in good health and CMV-seronegative.

The CDR3 sequence is CASTQLSYGYTF. The CDR3 nucleotides read TGTGCCAGCACGCAGTTATCCTATGGCTACACCTTC. This chain uses TRBV21-1 with TRBJ1-2; the D call of TRBD1 is as the table states it, not checked on the DNA. TRBV21-1 is noted as a pseudogene. The CDR3 has 12 residues.

The V and J genes are TRBV15 and TRBJ1-1; 7 bases agree with TRBD1. The CDR3 consists of 15 residues. The ends lost 0 bases at V and 6 bases at J; junction bases unmatched: 7. The germline V gene encodes CDR1 LNHNV and CDR2 YYDKDF (reference sequence). CDR3 sequence (DNA): TGTGCCACCAGCAGAGAGCCAAACAGGGGATCTGAAGCTTTCTTT. Translated: CATSREPNRGSEAFF.

CDR3 region: CASSDLGVGGGIAEAFF. DNA for the CDR3: TGTGCCAGCAGTGACCTCGGAGTGGGCGGGGGGATCGCTGAAGCTTTCTTT. V gene TRBV2 combines with J gene TRBJ1-1; D perhaps matches TRBD1 (5 bases). CDR3 size: 17 residues. The germline CDR1 and CDR2 sequences are SNHLY and FYNNEI. Trimming stripped 3 bases from V and 6 bases from J, with 23 bases between.

The chain links TRBV28 to TRBJ2-3, with no clear D. V was trimmed by 2 bases and J by 1 base, leaving 10 bases between them. Germline CDR1 MDHEN, CDR2 SYDVKM. The CDR3 has 15 residues. Here the CDR3 reads CASSLAVSGTDTQYF. In DNA, the CDR3 is TGTGCCAGCAGTTTAGCCGTCTCGGGCACAGATACGCAGTATTTT.

The chain employs TRBV7-7 and TRBJ2-2; D call uncertain. The CDR3 contains 14 residues. The germline V gene encodes CDR1 SSHAT and CDR2 FNYEAQ (reference sequence). V lost 1 base to trimming and J lost 3 bases, with 6 bases between them. This chain's CDR3 is CASSLDGYTGELFF. CDR3 coding DNA: TGTGCCAGCAGCTTAGACGGGTACACCGGGGAGCTGTTTTTT.

The rearrangement joins TRBV19 to TRBJ1-1; D uncertain. Germline assignment: CDR1 LNHDA and CDR2 SQIVND (reference sequence). CDR3 size: 15 residues. Trimming pared 1 base from V and 0 bases from J, leaving 9 bases between. The chain's CDR3 is CASSIAAGMNTEAFF. CDR3 nucleotides: TGTGCCAGTAGTATAGCGGCAGGTATGAACACTGAAGCTTTCTTT.

The chain uses TRBV6-1 and TRBJ2-3; D might be TRBD2 (5 bases). The CDR3 contains 13 residues. Trimming pared 1 base from V and 9 bases from J, leaving 11 bases between. Germline lookup yields CDR1 MNHNS and CDR2 SASEGT. CDR3 nucleotide sequence: TGTGCCAGCAGTGAAGTGTCACTAGAGACGCAGTATTTT. Amino acid sequence: CASSEVSLETQYF.

This chain joins TRBV5-4 and TRBJ1-1; no clear D. The V and J ends lost 4 bases and 1 base respectively, with 14 bases between them. This CDR3 has 15 residues. The germline V gene has CDR1 SGHNT and CDR2 YYREEE (reference sequence). The chain's CDR3 is CASSPPGRGNTEAFF. For the CDR3, the DNA is TGTGCCAGCAGCCCCCCGGGCCGGGGGAACACTGAAGCTTTCTTT. The complete variable domain, with remaining parts taken from reference TRBV5-4 and TRBJ1-1, reads ETGVTQSPTHLIKTRGQQVTLRCSSQSGHNTVSWYQQALGQGPQFIFQYYREEENGRGNFPPRFSGLQFPNYSSELNVNALELDDSALYLCASSPPGRGNTEAFFGQGTRLTVV.

The chain is built from TRBV7-3 and TRBJ1-2; D unclear. The V end was cut by 5 bases, the J end by 6 bases, with 13 bases between. CDR1 and CDR2 (germline): SGHTA, FQGTGA. The CDR3 spans 13 residues. CDR3 sequence (DNA): TGTGCCAGCAGCCTAAGTGGAGGAGATGGCTACACCTTC. It encodes CASSLSGGDGYTF.

The V call is TRBV6-6, the J call TRBJ2-7, with 7 bases that match TRBD2. With V trimmed by 2 bases and J by 3 bases, 1 base remained unmatched. This CDR3 has 13 amino acids. Looked up from germline, CDR1 is MNHNY and CDR2 is SVGAGI (reference sequence). DNA for the CDR3: TGTGCCAGCAGTTACGAGCGGGACTACGAGCAGTACTTC. Protein product: CASSYERDYEQYF.

This clone is a singleton in its sample. CDR3 nucleotides: TGTGCCAGTAGTCCTAGCAGCCCTAGCACAGATACGCAGTATTTT. Its protein product is CASSPSSPSTDTQYF. The chain is built from TRBV19 and TRBJ2-3; possibly TRBD2 for D (5 bases). The CDR3 contains 15 residues. V lost 5 bases and J 0 bases, leaving 12 bases between the germline ends. Germline V gene data show CDR1 as LNHDA and CDR2 as SQIVND (reference sequence).

DNA for the CDR3: TGTGCCACGGTCGAGGGTCAGGAAGAGCAGTTCTTC. The encoded protein is CATVEGQEEQFF. The rearrangement links TRBV10-3 to TRBJ2-1, with D possibly TRBD2 on 5 matching bases. V lost 10 bases to trimming and J lost 10 bases, with 17 bases between them. CDR3 length equals 12 residues. The germline V gene encodes CDR1 ENHRY and CDR2 SYGVKD.

This clone came up a few times. The V gene is TRBV7-6, the J gene TRBJ2-2; a weak D match, TRBD1 (6 bases). V shed 5 bases and J shed 7 bases, with 14 bases lying between them. This CDR3 is built from 14 residues. Germline V gene sequence: CDR1 SGHVS, CDR2 FNYEAQ. The CDR3 coding sequence is TGTGCCAGCAGCGTTCAGGGGTTCATCGGGGAGCTGTTTTTT. Protein sequence: CASSVQGFIGELFF.

The CDR3 DNA sequence: TGTGCCAGCAGAAGGGTGGGAGGGTCCTACGAGCAGTACTTC. It codes for CASRRVGGSYEQYF. This chain joins TRBV21-1 and TRBJ2-7; the table's D gene call, TRBD2, was not cross checked with the DNA. TRBV21-1 is termed a pseudogene. CDR3 length equals 14 residues.

The chain employs TRBV19 and TRBJ2-7; 14 positions agree with TRBD2. The CDR3 extends over 19 amino acids. Germline lookup yields CDR1 LNHDA and CDR2 SQIVND (reference sequence). Trimming took 9 bases from V and 6 from J; bases not matched to a gene: 22. The CDR3 DNA reads as TGTGCCAGACCGAGTGGGGGGACTAGCGGGAGTAGGGGTCCTAGCGAGCAGTACTTC. This translates into CARPSGGTSGSRGPSEQYF.

The chain combines TRBV28 with TRBJ1-5; tentative D call: TRBD1 (5 bases). Germline CDR1 reads MDHEN; CDR2 reads SYDVKM. Trimming took off 6 bases at V and 0 bases at J, with 15 bases between the two ends. This CDR3 region has 16 residues. DNA for the CDR3: TGTGCCAGCAGCTCTCGGGCGACAGTTAGCAATCAGCCCCAGCATTTT. Protein product: CASSSRATVSNQPQHF.